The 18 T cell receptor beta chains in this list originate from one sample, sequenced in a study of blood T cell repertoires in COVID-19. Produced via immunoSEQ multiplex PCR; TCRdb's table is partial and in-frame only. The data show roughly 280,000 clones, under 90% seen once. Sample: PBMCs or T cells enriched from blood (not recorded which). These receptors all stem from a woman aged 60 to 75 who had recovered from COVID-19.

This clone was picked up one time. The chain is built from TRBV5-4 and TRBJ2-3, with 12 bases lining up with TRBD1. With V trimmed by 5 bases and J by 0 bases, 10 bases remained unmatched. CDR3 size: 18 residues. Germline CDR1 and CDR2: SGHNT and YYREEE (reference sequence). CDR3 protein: CASSPGTGGVGSTDTQYF. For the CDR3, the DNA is TGTGCCAGCAGTCCCGGGACAGGGGGCGTAGGAAGCACAGATACGCAGTATTTT.

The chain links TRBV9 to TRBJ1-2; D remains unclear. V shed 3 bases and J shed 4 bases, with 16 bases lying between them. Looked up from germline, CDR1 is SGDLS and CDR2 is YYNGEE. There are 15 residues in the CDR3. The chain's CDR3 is CASSEGGKGFYGYTF. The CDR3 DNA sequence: TGTGCCAGCAGCGAGGGAGGGAAGGGTTTCTATGGCTACACCTTC. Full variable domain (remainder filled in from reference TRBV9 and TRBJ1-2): DSGVTQTPKHLITATGQRVTLRCSPRSGDLSVYWYQQSLDQGLQFLIQYYNGEERAKGNILERFSAQQFPDLHSELNLSSLELGDSALYFCASSEGGKGFYGYTFGSGTRLTVV.

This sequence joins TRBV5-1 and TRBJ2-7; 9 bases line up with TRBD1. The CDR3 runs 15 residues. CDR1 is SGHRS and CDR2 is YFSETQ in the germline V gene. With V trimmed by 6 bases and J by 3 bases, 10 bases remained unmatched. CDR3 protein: CASKPGTGRVYEQYF. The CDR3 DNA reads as TGCGCCAGCAAACCCGGGACAGGGAGGGTCTACGAGCAGTACTTC.

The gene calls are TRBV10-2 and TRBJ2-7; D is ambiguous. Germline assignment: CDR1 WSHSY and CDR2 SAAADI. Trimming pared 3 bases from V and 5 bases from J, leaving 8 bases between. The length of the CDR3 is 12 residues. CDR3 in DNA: TGCGCCAGCAGTGAACACGTCGACGAGCAGTACTTC. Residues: CASSEHVDEQYF.

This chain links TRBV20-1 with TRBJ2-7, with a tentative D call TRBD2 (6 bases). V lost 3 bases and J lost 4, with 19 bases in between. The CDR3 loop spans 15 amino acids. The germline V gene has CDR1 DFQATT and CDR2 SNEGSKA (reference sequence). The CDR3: CSASKTGSARYEQYF. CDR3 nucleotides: TGCAGTGCTAGTAAGACCGGGAGCGCACGATACGAGCAGTACTTC.

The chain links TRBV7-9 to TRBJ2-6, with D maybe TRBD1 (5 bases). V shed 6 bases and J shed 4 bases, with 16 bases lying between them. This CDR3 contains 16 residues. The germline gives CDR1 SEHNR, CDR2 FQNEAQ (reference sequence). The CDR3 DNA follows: TGTGCCAGCAGTTCCGCCAGGGCTTCGGGGGCCAACGTCCTGACTTTC. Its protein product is CASSSARASGANVLTF.

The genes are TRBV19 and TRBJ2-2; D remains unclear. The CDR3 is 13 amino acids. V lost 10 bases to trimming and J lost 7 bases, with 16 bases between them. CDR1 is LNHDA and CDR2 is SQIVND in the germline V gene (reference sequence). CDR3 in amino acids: CATAWSLSGELFF. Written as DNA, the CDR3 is TGTGCCACCGCCTGGAGTCTGAGCGGGGAGCTGTTTTTT.

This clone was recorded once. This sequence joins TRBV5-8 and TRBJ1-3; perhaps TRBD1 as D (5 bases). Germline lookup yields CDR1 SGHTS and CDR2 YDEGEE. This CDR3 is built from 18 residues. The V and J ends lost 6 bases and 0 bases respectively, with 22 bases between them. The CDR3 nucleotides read TGTGCCAGCAACAGACTAGGGACTTTCGACACCTCTGGAAACACCATATATTTT. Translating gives CASNRLGTFDTSGNTIYF.

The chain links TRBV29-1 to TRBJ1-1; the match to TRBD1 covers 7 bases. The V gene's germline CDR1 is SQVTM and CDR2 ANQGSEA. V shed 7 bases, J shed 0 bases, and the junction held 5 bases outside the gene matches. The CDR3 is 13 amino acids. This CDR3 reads CSGTGQMNTEAFF. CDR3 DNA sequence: TGCAGCGGGACGGGACAGATGAACACTGAAGCTTTCTTT.

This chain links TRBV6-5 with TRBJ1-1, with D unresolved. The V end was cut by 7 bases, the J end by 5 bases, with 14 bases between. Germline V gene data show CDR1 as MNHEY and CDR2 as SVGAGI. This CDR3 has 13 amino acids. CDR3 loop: CASTDSLGTEAFF. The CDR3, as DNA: TGTGCCAGCACCGACTCTCTTGGGACTGAAGCTTTCTTT.

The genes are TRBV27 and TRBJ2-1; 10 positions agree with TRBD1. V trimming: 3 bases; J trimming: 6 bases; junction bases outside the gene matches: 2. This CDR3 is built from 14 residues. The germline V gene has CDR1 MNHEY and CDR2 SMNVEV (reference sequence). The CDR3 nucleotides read TGTGCCAGCAGTTTCGGGACAGGGGTCAATGAGCAGTTCTTC. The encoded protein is CASSFGTGVNEQFF.

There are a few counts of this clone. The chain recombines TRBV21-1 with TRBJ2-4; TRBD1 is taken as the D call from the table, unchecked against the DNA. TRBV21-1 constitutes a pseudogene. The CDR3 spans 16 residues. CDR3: CASSKVVTSDKNIQYF. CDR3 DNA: TGTGCCAGCAGCAAAGTTGTGACAAGTGACAAAAACATTCAGTACTTC.

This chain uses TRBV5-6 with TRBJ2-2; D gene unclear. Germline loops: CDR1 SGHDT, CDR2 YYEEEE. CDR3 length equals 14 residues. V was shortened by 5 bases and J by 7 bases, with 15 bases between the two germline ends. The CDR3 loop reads CASRTIQQVGELFF. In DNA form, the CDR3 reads TGTGCCAGCAGGACGATACAGCAAGTCGGGGAGCTGTTTTTT.

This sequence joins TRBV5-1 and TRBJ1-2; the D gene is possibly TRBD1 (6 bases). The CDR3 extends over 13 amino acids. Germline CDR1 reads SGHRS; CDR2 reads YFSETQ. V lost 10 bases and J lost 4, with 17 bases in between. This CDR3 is CARGGGGGYGYTF. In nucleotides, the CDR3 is TGCGCCCGCGGGGGAGGGGGGGGCTATGGCTACACCTTC.

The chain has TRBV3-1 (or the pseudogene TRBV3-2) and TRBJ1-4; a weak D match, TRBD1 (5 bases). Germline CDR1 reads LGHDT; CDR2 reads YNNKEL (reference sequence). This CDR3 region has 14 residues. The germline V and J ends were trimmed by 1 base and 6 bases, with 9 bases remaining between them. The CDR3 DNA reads TGTGCCAGCAGCCAAGCGTCGACAGATGAAAAACTGTTTTTT. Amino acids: CASSQASTDEKLFF.

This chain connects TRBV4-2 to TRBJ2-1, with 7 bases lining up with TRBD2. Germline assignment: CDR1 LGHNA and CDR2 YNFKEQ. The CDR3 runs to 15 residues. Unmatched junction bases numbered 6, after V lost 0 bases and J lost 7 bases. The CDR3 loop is CASSQDERRGNEQFF. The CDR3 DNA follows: TGTGCCAGCAGCCAAGATGAGCGGCGGGGGAATGAGCAGTTCTTC.

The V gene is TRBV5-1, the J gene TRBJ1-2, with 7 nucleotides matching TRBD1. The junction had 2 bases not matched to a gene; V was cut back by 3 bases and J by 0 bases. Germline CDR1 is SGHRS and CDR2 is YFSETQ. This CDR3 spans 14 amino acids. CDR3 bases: TGCGCCAGCAGCTCGACAGGGACTAACTATGGCTACACCTTC. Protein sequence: CASSSTGTNYGYTF.

The CDR3 DNA is TGTGCCAGTAGTCTACCAGGGGAAAGCAATCAGCCCCAGCATTTT. This encodes CASSLPGESNQPQHF. The J gene is TRBJ1-5, the V gene TRBV19; tentative D call: TRBD1 (6 bases). Germline CDR1 and CDR2: LNHDA and SQIVND (reference sequence). CDR3 length equals 15 residues. V lost 5 bases and J 1 base, leaving 12 bases between the germline ends.